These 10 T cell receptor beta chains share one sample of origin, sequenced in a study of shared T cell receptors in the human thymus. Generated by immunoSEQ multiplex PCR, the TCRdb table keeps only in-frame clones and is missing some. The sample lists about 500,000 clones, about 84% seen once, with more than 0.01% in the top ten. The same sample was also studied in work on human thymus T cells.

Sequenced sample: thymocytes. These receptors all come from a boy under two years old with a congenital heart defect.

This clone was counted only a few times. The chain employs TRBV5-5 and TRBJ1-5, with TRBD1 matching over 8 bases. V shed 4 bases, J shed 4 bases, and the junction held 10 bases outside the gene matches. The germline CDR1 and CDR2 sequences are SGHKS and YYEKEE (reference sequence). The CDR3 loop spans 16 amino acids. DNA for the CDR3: TGTGCCAGCAGCACCACAACAGGGGGGGAGAATCAGCCCCAGCATTTT. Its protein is CASSTTTGGENQPQHF.

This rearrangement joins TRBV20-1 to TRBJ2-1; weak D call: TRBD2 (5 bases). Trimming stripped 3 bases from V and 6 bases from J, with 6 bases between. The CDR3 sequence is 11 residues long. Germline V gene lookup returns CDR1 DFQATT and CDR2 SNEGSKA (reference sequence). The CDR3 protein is CSARDFNEQFF. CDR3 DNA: TGCAGTGCTAGGGACTTCAATGAGCAGTTCTTC.

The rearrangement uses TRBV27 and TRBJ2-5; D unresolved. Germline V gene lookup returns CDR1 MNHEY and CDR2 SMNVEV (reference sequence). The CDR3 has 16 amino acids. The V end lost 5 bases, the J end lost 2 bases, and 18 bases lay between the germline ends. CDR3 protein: CASSPAGPRRQETQYF. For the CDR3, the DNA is TGTGCCAGCAGTCCCGCTGGCCCCCGGAGACAAGAGACCCAGTACTTC.

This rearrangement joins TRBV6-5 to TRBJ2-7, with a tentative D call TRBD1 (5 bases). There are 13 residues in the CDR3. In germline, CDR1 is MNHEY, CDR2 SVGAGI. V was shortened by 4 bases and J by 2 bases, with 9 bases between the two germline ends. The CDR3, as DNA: TGTGCCAGCAGTTCGATCAGGGCCTACGAGCAGTACTTC. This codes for CASSSIRAYEQYF.

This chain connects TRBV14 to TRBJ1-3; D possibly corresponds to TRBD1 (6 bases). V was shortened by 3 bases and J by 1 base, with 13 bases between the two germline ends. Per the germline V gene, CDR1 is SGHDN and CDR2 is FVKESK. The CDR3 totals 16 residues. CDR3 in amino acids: CASSHRGTGSGNTIYF. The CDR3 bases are TGTGCCAGCAGCCATAGGGGGACGGGGTCTGGAAACACCATATATTTT. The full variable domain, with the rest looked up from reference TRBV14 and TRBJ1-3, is EAGVTQFPSHSVIEKGQTVTLRCDPISGHDNLYWYRRVMGKEIKFLLHFVKESKQDESGMPNNRFLAERTGGTYSTLKVQPAELEDSGVYFCASSHRGTGSGNTIYFGEGSWLTVV.

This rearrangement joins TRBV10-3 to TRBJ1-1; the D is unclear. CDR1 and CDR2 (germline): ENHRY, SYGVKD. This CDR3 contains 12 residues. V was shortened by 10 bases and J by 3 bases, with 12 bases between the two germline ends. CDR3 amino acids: CATFGEDTEAFF. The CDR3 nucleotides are TGTGCCACCTTCGGAGAGGACACTGAAGCTTTCTTT.

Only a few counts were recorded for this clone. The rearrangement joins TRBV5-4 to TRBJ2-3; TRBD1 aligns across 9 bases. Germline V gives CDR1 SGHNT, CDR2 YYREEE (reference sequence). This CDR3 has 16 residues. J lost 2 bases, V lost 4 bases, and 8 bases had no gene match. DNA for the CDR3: TGTGCCAGCAGCACAGCGTGGACAGGGGCCACAGATACGCAGTATTTT. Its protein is CASSTAWTGATDTQYF.

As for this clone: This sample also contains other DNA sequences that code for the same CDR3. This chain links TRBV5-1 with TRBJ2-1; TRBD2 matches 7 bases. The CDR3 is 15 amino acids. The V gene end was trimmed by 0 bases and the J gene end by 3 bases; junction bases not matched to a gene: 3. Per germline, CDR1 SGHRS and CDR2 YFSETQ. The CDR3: CASSLGLADYNEQFF. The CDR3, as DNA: TGCGCCAGCAGCTTGGGGCTAGCGGACTACAATGAGCAGTTCTTC.

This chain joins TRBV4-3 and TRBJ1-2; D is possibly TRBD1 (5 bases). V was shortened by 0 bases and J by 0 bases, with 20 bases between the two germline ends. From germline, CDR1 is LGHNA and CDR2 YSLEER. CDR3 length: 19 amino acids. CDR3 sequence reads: CASSQDFGGDHDANYGYTF. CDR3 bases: TGCGCCAGCAGCCAAGATTTCGGGGGGGACCACGACGCTAACTATGGCTACACCTTC.

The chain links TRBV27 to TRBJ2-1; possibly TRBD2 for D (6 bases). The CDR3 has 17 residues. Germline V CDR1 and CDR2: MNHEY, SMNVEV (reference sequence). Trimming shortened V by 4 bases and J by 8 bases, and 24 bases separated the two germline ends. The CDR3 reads CASSSAPGLAKRDEQFF. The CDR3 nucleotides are TGTGCCAGCAGTTCCGCCCCGGGCCTAGCGAAGCGCGATGAGCAGTTCTTC.